This note documents a single TCR beta chain sequence. Its antigen is still unknown. The record originates from a study of T cell responses to AZD1222 COVID-19 vaccine. Method: immunoSEQ multiplex PCR; TCRdb's copy keeps in-frame clones and lacks some. The table records over 150,000 clones, 88% of them present only once. Study results and caveats: Repertoire samples came only from after the peak T cell response. The study found vaccine-associated CD4 TCRs spanning spike, dominant at 160-218 and 743-854.

The material sequenced was peripheral blood, taken on day 0 of AZD1222 vaccination. The receptor comes from an adult in good health.

CDR3 region: CATSRDPPTDTQYF. DNA of the CDR3: TGTGCCACCAGCAGAGATCCCCCGACAGATACGCAGTATTTT. This sequence joins TRBV15 and TRBJ2-3, with D unresolved. V lost 0 bases and J 3 bases, leaving 7 bases between the germline ends. CDR1 is LNHNV and CDR2 is YYDKDF in the germline V gene (reference sequence). The CDR3 sequence is 14 residues long.